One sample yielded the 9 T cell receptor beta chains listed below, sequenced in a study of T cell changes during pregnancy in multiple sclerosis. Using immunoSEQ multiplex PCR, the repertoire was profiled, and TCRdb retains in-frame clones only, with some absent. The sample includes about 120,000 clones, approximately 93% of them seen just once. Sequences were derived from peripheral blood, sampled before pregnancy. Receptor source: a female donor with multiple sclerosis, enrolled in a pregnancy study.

CDR3 coding DNA: TGCAGCGTTTTGACAGGGAACTATGGCTACACCTTC. This encodes CSVLTGNYGYTF. This sequence joins TRBV29-1 and TRBJ1-2; 7 positions agree with TRBD1. This CDR3 region has 12 residues. The germline gives CDR1 SQVTM, CDR2 ANQGSEA. V shed 5 bases, J shed 2 bases, and the junction held 2 bases outside the gene matches.

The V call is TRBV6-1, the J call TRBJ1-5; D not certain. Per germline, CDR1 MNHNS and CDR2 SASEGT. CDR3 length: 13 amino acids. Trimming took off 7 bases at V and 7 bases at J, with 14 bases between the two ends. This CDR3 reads CASTGRERQPQHF. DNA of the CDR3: TGTGCCAGCACAGGTAGGGAGAGACAGCCCCAGCATTTT.

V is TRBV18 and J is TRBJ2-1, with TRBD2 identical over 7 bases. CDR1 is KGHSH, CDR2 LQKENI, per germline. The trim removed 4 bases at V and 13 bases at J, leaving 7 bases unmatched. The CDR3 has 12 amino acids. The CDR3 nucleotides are TGTGCCAGCTCACTGACTAGCCCTCCCCAGTTCTTC. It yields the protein CASSLTSPPQFF.

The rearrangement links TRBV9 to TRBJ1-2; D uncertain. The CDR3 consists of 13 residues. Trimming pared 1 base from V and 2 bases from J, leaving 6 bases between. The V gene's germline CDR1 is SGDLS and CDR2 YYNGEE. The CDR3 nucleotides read TGTGCCAGCAGCGTAACGGTAAACTATGGCTACACCTTC. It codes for CASSVTVNYGYTF.

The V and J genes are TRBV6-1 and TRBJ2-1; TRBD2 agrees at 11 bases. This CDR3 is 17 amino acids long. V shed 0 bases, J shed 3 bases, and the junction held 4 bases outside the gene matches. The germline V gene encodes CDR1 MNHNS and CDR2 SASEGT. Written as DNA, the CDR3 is TGTGCCAGCAGTGAAGCAGGGCTAGCGGGGGGCTACAATGAGCAGTTCTTC. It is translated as CASSEAGLAGGYNEQFF.

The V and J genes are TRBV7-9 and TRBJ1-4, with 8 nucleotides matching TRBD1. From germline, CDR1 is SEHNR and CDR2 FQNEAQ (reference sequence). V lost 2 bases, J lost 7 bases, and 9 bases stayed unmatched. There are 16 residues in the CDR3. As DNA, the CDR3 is TGTGCCAGCAGCTTACTCACACCCAGGGGGCTTGAAAAACTGTTTTTT. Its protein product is CASSLLTPRGLEKLFF.

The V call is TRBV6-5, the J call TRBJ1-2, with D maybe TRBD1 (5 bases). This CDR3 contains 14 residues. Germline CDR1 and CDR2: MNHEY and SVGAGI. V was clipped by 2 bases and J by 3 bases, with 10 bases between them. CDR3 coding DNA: TGTGCCAGCAGTTACGGGGCAGCATACTATGGCTACACCTTC. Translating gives CASSYGAAYYGYTF.

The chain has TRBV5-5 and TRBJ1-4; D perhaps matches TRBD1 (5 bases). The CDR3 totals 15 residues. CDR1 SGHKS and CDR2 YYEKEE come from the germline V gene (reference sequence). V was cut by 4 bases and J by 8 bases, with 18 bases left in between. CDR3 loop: CASSTRTTAGEKLFF. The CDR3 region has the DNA TGTGCCAGCAGCACCCGGACAACGGCTGGGGAAAAACTGTTTTTT.

In DNA form, the CDR3 reads TGTGCCAGCTCACCAATAAACAGGGGGAGCACAGATACGCAGTATTTT. Its protein is CASSPINRGSTDTQYF. This chain uses TRBV18 with TRBJ2-3, with 8 bases matching TRBD1. The CDR3 totals 16 residues. CDR1 is KGHSH, CDR2 LQKENI, per germline. V lost 2 bases, J lost 0 bases, and 4 bases stayed unmatched. The complete variable domain, with remaining parts taken from reference TRBV18 and TRBJ2-3, reads NAGVMQNPRHLVRRRGQEARLRCSPMKGHSHVYWYRQLPEEGLKFMVYLQKENIIDESGMPKERFSAEFPKEGPSILRIQQVVRGDSAAYFCASSPINRGSTDTQYFGPGTRLTVL.